This T cell receptor beta chain was identified during a study of identical twins (dated by TCRdb to 2015 to 2016). General notes on the study: The study deep-sequenced TCR alpha and beta repertoires from monozygotic twins, unrelated adults of various ages and cord blood to test whether fetal clonotypes persist. To rule out contamination, the twin experiments were replicated at different times with different library preparation protocols. The paper as a whole reports these results and caveats: Compared with coincidental sharing between unrelated individuals, out-of-frame TCR alpha sequences shared between twins showed an excess of sequences with low generation probability. Invariant T cells such as MAIT and iNKT could partly confound zero-insertion analyses, although diverse VJ usage argued against such confounding for most clonotypes. Because the same donors could not be followed over many years, the conclusions relied on cross-sectional statistical analysis. Fewer insertions were carried by abundant cord blood beta clonotypes; a weaker similar trend was observed in young adult naive repertoires, while no such trend was observed in memory repertoires. In beta out-of-frame sequences, excess twin sharing was weaker, because having fewer shared sequences lowered the signal-to-noise ratio. Out-of-frame TCR alpha sharing in monozygotic twins was systematically underestimated by recombination models, whereas sharing between unrelated individuals was in agreement with the recombination models.

CDR1 and CDR2, per the germline V gene, are MNHNS and SASEGT. The junction carries 11 bases between V and J, which are trimmed by 6 bases and 6 bases respectively. The CDR3 runs 13 amino acids, cysteine and phenylalanine included. The retained sequence is limited to the CDR3, 39 bases, with the frame set at the first base. Only healthy Caucasian donors were included. Three pairs of female monozygotic twins, all aged about 18 to 30 years, were included in the twin cohort. Positive isolation kits from Invitrogen were used to isolate the CD4+ and CD8+ T cell populations. The receptor library was made with 5' RACE. Sequencing took place on an Illumina HiSeq 2000. Template switching added a universal primer binding site, and the final cDNA carried a unique molecular identifier that allowed TCR cDNA molecules to be counted accurately. Specific primers in the conserved constant-segment region were used to synthesize first-strand cDNA for TCR alpha and beta chains. Each cDNA library was double barcoded, with a SMART-Mk sample barcode plus Illumina barcodes, to control for contamination. TruSeq adapter sequences along with Illumina sample barcodes were introduced in two successive PCR steps. The TCR alpha and beta cDNA libraries were sequenced on the Illumina HiSeq platform using custom primers. The original pipeline was this. Unique molecular identifiers were extracted from raw reads with MiGEC, and CDR3 positions were determined with MiXCR. Recombination models were inferred per individual with the repgenHMM and IGoR tools using an EM algorithm. The tcR package in R was used for shared clonotype analysis, with sharing normalized by the product of cloneset sizes. To study raw recombination without the effects of thymic and clonal selection, out-of-frame nonproductive sequences were analyzed. In TCRdb, the public reads were trimmed at Q25 with fastp and aligned with MiXCR, with productive beta chains retained. Identical CDR3 protein sequences are pooled into one entry, listed with their most common genes and DNA. The V and J calls reflect TCRdb's pipeline rather than the authors' work. This sample holds about 190,000 distinct CDR3 sequences; roughly 15% were observed only once. Together, the top ten hold roughly two fifths of the sample.

For this clonotype: Its antigen target is currently unknown. No much larger clonotype is one base removed from it; base qualities were not supplied.

The sample was also reused in another study, on T cells expressing NK-cell markers. Taken from the second paper: In sorted CD3+CD56+NKG2C+, CD3+CD56+NKG2C- and CD3+CD56-NKG2C+ T-cell subsets from about 8 donors, TCR beta-chain repertoires were profiled. Of the eight sequenced donors, seven were found to be HCMV-seropositive and one was found to be HCMV-seronegative. To restrict sorting to alphabetaTCR-expressing T cells, an anti-gammadeltaTCR antibody was added in several experiments. For six donors, the dominant CD3+CD56+NKG2C+ clonotypes were among the top 10 CD8+ clonotypes and accounted for roughly 1.0-7.5% of CD8+ T cells. Those dominant clonotypes were again the most abundant among CD3+CD56-NKG2C+ cells in a handful of donors, at about 28.3-65%. Whether the expanded NKG2C-expressing T cell clones were specific for HCMV antigens was left unclear. Randomly selected healthy volunteers, three men and five women, were used as the eight sequenced donors. HCMV serostatus was determined by detecting HCMV-specific IgG in serum with a commercial ELISA kit. MIGEC handled demultiplexing of the reads and grouping by UMI, while MiTCR was used to assemble and quantify clonotypes. To exclude erroneous sequences, any TCR cDNA sequence not supported by at least two reads was discarded. Downstream repertoire analysis used the tcR package, and clonotypes were matched across fractions by CDR3 nucleotide sequence plus V segment. Antigen specificity was annotated against VDJdb with VDJmatch, allowing one amino acid substitution in CDR3.

The source material was CD8+ T cells sorted from blood. The chain is made from TRBV6-1 and TRBJ1-4, with an unclear D gene assignment. The TCR originated in a woman in her late teens or twenties in good health. In nucleotide form, the sequence is TGTGCCAGCAGCCCGGGGATTCATGAAAAACTGTTTTTT. It specifies CASSPGIHEKLFF.